This TCR beta chain derives from a study of blood T cell repertoires in COVID-19. Study-wide context: COVID-19 samples collected from the United States, Italy and Spain covered acute and convalescent phases.

Individuals drawn from 24 US areas were roughly 18 to 95 years old. Methods used by the authors: By means of reference gene primer amplification, nucleated cell counts were estimated. Repertoires were generated with immunoSEQ multiplex PCR, while TCRdb's copy carries only in-frame clones and drops some. D and trimming were read from the DNA, whereas the V and J calls and clone size are those reported in that table. The sample records 110,000 to 150,000 clones, roughly 90% being singletons. This CDR3 region has 15 residues. From germline, CDR1 is GTSNPN and CDR2 SVGIG (reference sequence). V lost 1 base and J lost 7; bases outside the gene matches: 8.

The chain joins TRBV30 to TRBJ2-2; 8 nucleotides align to TRBD2. Sequencing used PBMCs or T cells enriched from blood (not recorded which). This clonotype was obtained from a man aged 50-60 years who had recovered from COVID-19. This chain's CDR3 is CAWSGRLALGGELFF. As DNA, the CDR3 is TGTGCCTGGAGTGGCCGACTAGCGTTGGGCGGGGAGCTGTTTTTT. Full variable domain (missing parts from reference TRBV30 and TRBJ2-2): SQTIHQWPATLVQPVGSPLSLECTVEGTSNPNLYWYRQAAGRGLQLLFYSVGIGQISSEVPQNLSASRPQDRQFILSSKKLLLSDSGFYLCAWSGRLALGGELFFGEGSRLTVL.